This T cell receptor (beta chain) was sequenced for a study of blood T cell repertoires in COVID-19. Study overall: COVID-19 samples, acute and convalescent, were from the United States, Italy and Spain. PBMCs, B-cell-depleted T cells, or T cells were the source of the cDNA or gDNA that made up the material.

Authors' processing steps: For nucleated cells, counts were estimated from reference gene primer amplification. Sequencing was performed with immunoSEQ multiplex PCR; in TCRdb, only in-frame clones are kept and a portion is missing. V, J and clone size derive from that table, while D and trimming were established from the DNA sequence. The data show about 190,000 clones, with 84% seen just once and 15% to 20% held by the top ten. Trimming stripped 3 bases from V and 13 bases from J, with 17 bases between. CDR1 SGHRS and CDR2 YFSETQ come from the germline V gene. The CDR3 consists of 14 residues. The source of this sequence is a human donor in a cohort sampled during active COVID-19. Sequenced: peripheral blood. The chain joins TRBV5-1 to TRBJ1-6; D may be TRBD1 (5 bases). CDR3 in amino acids: CASSSRVGLGPLHF. DNA of the CDR3: TGCGCCAGCAGCTCTCGAGTGGGGCTGGGGCCCCTCCACTTT.